This T cell receptor (beta chain) was sequenced during a study of blood T cell repertoires in COVID-19. Study as a whole: Nucleic acid was either cDNA or gDNA, and it came from T cells, B-cell-depleted T cells, or PBMCs.

V was shortened by 1 base and J by 6 bases, with 9 bases between the two germline ends. This CDR3 region has 12 residues. Germline V gene lookup returns CDR1 GTSNPN and CDR2 SVGIG (reference sequence). The protocol was immunoSEQ multiplex PCR, while the TCRdb copy is restricted to in-frame clones and leaves out a portion. The repertoire has around 250,000 clones, approximately 90% of them found once; the top ten carry around 4%. Donors in Cohort 3 counted as recovered after two negative PCRs, clearance, or symptom resolution. The chain employs TRBV30 and TRBJ1-2, with D possibly TRBD1 on 5 matching bases. Specimen: PBMCs or T cells enriched from blood (not recorded which). This sequence originates from a young woman who had recovered from COVID-19. CDR3 loop: CAWSGQGHGYTF. The CDR3 nucleotides are TGTGCCTGGAGTGGGCAGGGTCATGGCTACACCTTC.